The 9 T cell receptor beta chains below all came from one sample that was sequenced in a study of post-analysis software for immune sequencing data. Study results and caveats: Five or six TRBV segments, TRBV5-6, TRBV5-1 and TRBV20-1 among them, were found more frequent in patients than controls.

Their specific antigens are unknown. Libraries were made from TCR beta cDNA, and they carried unique molecular identifiers. TCRdb redid the calling of the PCR reads with MiXCR, one entry per CDR3 protein. Of around 250,000 distinct CDR3 sequences in the sample, 35% to 40% were seen once. Sequenced material: blood. All receptors derive from a girl aged 5 to 17 with multiple sclerosis.

This clonotype was seen only a few times. The CDR3 DNA sequence: TGTGCCAGCAGTTACCCCCTGAGAACTGAAGCTTTCTTT. This sequence encodes CASSYPLRTEAFF. The rearrangement links TRBV6-2 or TRBV6-3 to TRBJ1-1; no firm D call. Germline V gives CDR1 MNHEY, CDR2 SVGEGT. Trimming removed 2 bases at V and 5 bases at J, with 9 bases between. The CDR3 is made up of 13 amino acids.

This clonotype was seen ten or more times. This chain uses TRBV10-3 with TRBJ2-5, with 7 bases fitting TRBD1. CDR3 length: 13 amino acids. Germline CDR1 is ENHRY and CDR2 is SYGVKD. The V and J ends lost 6 bases and 3 bases, in that order; junction bases with no gene match: 4. This CDR3 reads CAISGTGEETQYF. CDR3 in DNA: TGTGCCATCAGCGGTACAGGGGAAGAGACCCAGTACTTC.

The chain joins TRBV10-3 to TRBJ2-2; D might be TRBD1 (6 bases). This CDR3 comprises 14 residues. Trimming stripped 3 bases from V and 9 bases from J, with 14 bases between. Germline V lookup: CDR1 ENHRY, CDR2 SYGVKD. Written as DNA, the CDR3 is TGTGCCATCAGTGAAGGGGAGACAGGCCGGGAGCTGTTTTTT. Protein: CAISEGETGRELFF.

The chain joins TRBV3-1 to TRBJ1-1; D possibly corresponds to TRBD1 (5 bases). Deletions cut 0 bases from V and 6 bases from J, with 17 bases between. This CDR3 comprises 16 residues. Per the germline V gene, CDR1 is LGHDT and CDR2 is YNNKEL (reference sequence). CDR3 sequence: CASSQEGDPGKAEAFF. Here the CDR3 DNA reads TGTGCCAGCAGCCAAGAGGGGGACCCCGGCAAGGCTGAAGCTTTCTTT.

This chain connects TRBV5-1 to TRBJ2-7; TRBD2 aligns across 11 bases. CDR3 size: 18 residues. CDR1 is SGHRS and CDR2 is YFSETQ in the germline V gene. Germline trimming cut 0 bases from V and 0 bases from J; bases unmatched to any gene: 8. In DNA, the CDR3 is TGCGCCAGCAGCTTGGATCCTAGCGGGAGGACGAGCTCCTACGAGCAGTACTTC. It is translated as CASSLDPSGRTSSYEQYF.

The chain links TRBV9 to TRBJ2-1; tentatively, D is TRBD2 (5 bases). Between the trimmed V and J ends, which lost 0 bases and 0 bases, there was a span of 16 bases. CDR3 length: 18 residues. Germline CDR1 and CDR2: SGDLS and YYNGEE. The CDR3 protein is CASSVAGTRGLSYNEQFF. CDR3 nucleotides: TGTGCCAGCAGCGTAGCTGGCACTAGAGGTCTCTCCTACAATGAGCAGTTCTTC.

The chain couples TRBV5-1 to TRBJ1-4, with D tentatively TRBD1 (5 bases). V lost 0 bases and J lost 6, with 12 bases in between. Germline values: CDR1 SGHRS, CDR2 YFSETQ. The CDR3 length is 15 residues. The CDR3 sequence: CASSLGRGRYEKLFF. DNA of the CDR3: TGCGCCAGCAGCTTGGGAAGGGGCCGGTATGAAAAACTGTTTTTT.

This clonotype showed up just a few times. The chain carries TRBV7-2 and TRBJ2-7; 8 nucleotides match TRBD2. V lost 1 base to trimming and J lost 6 bases; unmatched junction nucleotides: 8. This CDR3 spans 15 amino acids. The germline gives CDR1 SGHTA, CDR2 FQGNSA. CDR3: CASSLGSGSGFEQYF. DNA of the CDR3: TGTGCCAGCAGCTTAGGGAGCGGGAGTGGGTTCGAGCAGTACTTC.

Comment on this clonotype: A much larger clone differs from this one at a single base, so this may be a read error. The chain is built from TRBV10-2 and TRBJ1-1; D is unclear. Germline V gives CDR1 WSHSY, CDR2 SAAADI. CDR3 size: 12 residues. The CDR3 loop is CATRMGNTEACF. The CDR3 bases are TGCGCCACCAGAATGGGGAACACTGAAGCTTGCTTT.